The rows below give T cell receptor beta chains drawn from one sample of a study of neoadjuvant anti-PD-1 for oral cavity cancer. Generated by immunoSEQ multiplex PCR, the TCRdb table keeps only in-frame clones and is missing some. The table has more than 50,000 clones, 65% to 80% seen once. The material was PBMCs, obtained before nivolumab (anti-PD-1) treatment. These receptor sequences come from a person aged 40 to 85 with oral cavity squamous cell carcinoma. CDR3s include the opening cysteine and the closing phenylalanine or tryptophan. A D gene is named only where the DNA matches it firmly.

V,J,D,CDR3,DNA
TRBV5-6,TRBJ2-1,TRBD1,CASSQGESYNEQFF,TGTGCCAGCAGCCAGGGGGAGTCCTACAATGAGCAGTTCTTC
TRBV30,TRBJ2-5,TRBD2,CAWSVLAEVQETQYF,TGTGCCTGGAGTGTACTAGCGGAGGTCCAAGAGACCCAGTACTTC
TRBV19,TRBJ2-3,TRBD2,CASSTPLAGLLGPNTQYF,TGTGCCAGTAGCACTCCGCTAGCGGGTCTCCTAGGACCAAATACGCAGTATTTT
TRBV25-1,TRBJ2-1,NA,CASSESVVGNEQFF,TGTGCCAGCAGTGAATCCGTGGTTGGCAATGAGCAGTTCTTC
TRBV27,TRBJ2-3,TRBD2,CASSSPIGGRCGTDTQYF,TGTGCCAGCAGTTCCCCGATTGGCGGGAGGTGTGGCACAGATACGCAGTATTTT
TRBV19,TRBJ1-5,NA,CASWRGLVDQPQHF,TGTGCCAGTTGGCGGGGGCTGGTGGATCAGCCCCAGCATTTT
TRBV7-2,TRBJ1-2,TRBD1,CASSVNRGRSGYTF,TGTGCCAGCAGCGTAAACAGGGGCCGGAGTGGCTACACCTTC
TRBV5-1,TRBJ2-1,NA,CASSFSPNNEQFF,TGCGCCAGCAGCTTCTCCCCCAACAATGAGCAGTTCTTC
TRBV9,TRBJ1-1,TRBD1,CASREGTGRTEAFF,TGTGCCAGCAGAGAAGGGACAGGGCGGACTGAAGCTTTCTTT
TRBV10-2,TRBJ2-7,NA,CASSEWAVSYEQYF,TGCGCCAGCAGTGAGTGGGCCGTTTCCTACGAGCAGTACTTC
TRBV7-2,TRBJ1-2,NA,CASSPRTVPHGYTF,TGTGCCAGCAGCCCTCGGACAGTGCCGCATGGCTACACCTTC